This T cell receptor (beta chain) was identified during a study of neurological immune-mediated disorders. Germline loops: CDR1 SGHAT, CDR2 FQNNGV. The CDR3 is made up of 14 amino acids. V was pared by 7 bases and J by 7 bases, with 20 bases between. This clonotype was counted at least ten times. TCRdb used MiXCR to reprocess the 5' RACE reads, holding one entry per CDR3 protein. The sample has 15,000 to 20,000 distinct CDR3 sequences, less than 15% seen once; the top ten hold 6% to 8.5%. The rearrangement links TRBV11-2 to TRBJ2-7; a possible D gene is TRBD1 (6 bases). The sequenced sample was CD4+ T cells from blood. The TCR sequence derives from a woman aged 55-70 years with HTLV-1-associated myelopathy (HAM/TSP). CDR3 DNA: TGTGCCAGCACCACCTTACAGGGTTCGGGAGAGCAGTACTTC. As protein: CASTTLQGSGEQYF.